These T cell receptor beta chains were read from a single sample in a study of OX40 agonist ivuxolimab in advanced cancers. Using immunoSEQ multiplex PCR, the repertoire was profiled, and TCRdb retains in-frame clones only, with some absent. The sample consists of more than 40,000 clones, around nine tenths of them appearing once. The material sequenced was CD4+ or CD8+ T cells sorted from blood, taken in a trial of the OX40 agonist ivuxolimab. These receptors all stem from an adult with an advanced solid tumor such as melanoma, head and neck, liver or kidney cancer. The CDR3 runs from the conserved cysteine through the conserved F or W. A D gene is named only where the DNA matches it firmly. Size is stated for part of the rows, as once, few or many counts, or as a class when the clone is expanded.

j_call	clone_size	d_call	v_call	cdr3_nt	cdr3_aa
TRBJ2-7	-	TRBD1	TRBV29-1	TGCAGCGTTGAAGTAGCCAGGGGGCGCATTCCCGAGCAGTACTTC	CSVEVARGRIPEQYF
TRBJ1-4	once	TRBD1	TRBV30	TGTGCCTGGAGTCTGACAGGGTATGAAAAACTGTTTTTT	CAWSLTGYEKLFF
TRBJ1-1	-	TRBD1	TRBV6-1	TGTGCCAGCAGGCCGGACAGGTCTGGCACTGAAGCTTTCTTT	CASRPDRSGTEAFF
TRBJ2-5	-	-	TRBV5-6	TGTGCCAGCAGCTTAGGGGGGACTCGCGGATGGGAGACCCAGTACTTC	CASSLGGTRGWETQYF
TRBJ1-5	once	-	TRBV29-1	TGCAGCGTTGAAGGAACAGGGTTCGATCAGCCCCAGCATTTT	CSVEGTGFDQPQHF
TRBJ2-7	-	-	TRBV5-1	TGCGCCAGCAGCTTGGGGGGACGGACAAGCGACGAGCAGTACTTC	CASSLGGRTSDEQYF
TRBJ1-3	-	-	TRBV11-2	TGTGCCAGCAGCTTACCCATCTCTGGAAACACCATATATTTT	CASSLPISGNTIYF
TRBJ1-2	once	TRBD1	TRBV19	TGTGCCAGTAGGGCGGGACAGCCTTTCTATGGCTACACCTTC	CASRAGQPFYGYTF
TRBJ2-5	-	-	TRBV11-2	TGTGCCAGCAGTCCCAGCGGGCCCTACCAAGAGACCCAGTACTTC	CASSPSGPYQETQYF
TRBJ2-3	-	-	TRBV5-1	TGCGCCAGCAGCTCCTATCAGGGATTAGATACGCAGTATTTT	CASSSYQGLDTQYF